The T cell receptor beta chain described here comes from a study of blood T cell repertoires in COVID-19. Using immunoSEQ multiplex PCR, the repertoire was profiled, and TCRdb retains in-frame clones only, with some absent. The sample consists of 100,000 to 150,000 clones, around nine tenths of them appearing once. This clonotype was obtained from an elderly woman with acute or convalescent COVID-19. The source material was peripheral blood.

The CDR3 DNA reads TGTGCCAGCAGTCCACCGAAGTACATAACGGACAGGGGGCAATCACACATTCAGTACTTC. Residues: CASSPPKYITDRGQSHIQYF. This chain uses TRBV2 with TRBJ2-4; 11 positions match TRBD1. J lost 8 bases, V lost 5 bases, and 23 bases had no gene match. Germline-derived CDR1 and CDR2 are SNHLY and FYNNEI. This CDR3 contains 20 residues. Filled out from reference TRBV2 and TRBJ2-4, the complete variable domain reads EPEVTQTPSHQVTQMGQEVILRCVPISNHLYFYWYRQILGQKVEFLVSFYNNEISEKSEIFDDQFSVERPDGSNFTLKIRSTKLEDSAMYFCASSPPKYITDRGQSHIQYFGAGTRLSVL.